This T cell receptor beta chain was obtained from a study of post-analysis software for immune sequencing data (dated by TCRdb to the mid-2010s). Some background on the complete study: Recorded disease courses included relapsing-remitting, secondary progressive and progressive-relapsing multiple sclerosis, with some patients lacking subtype annotation. Patient repertoires were compared against some twelve previously published healthy control repertoires from donors aged roughly 6 to 28 years. A subset of samples was prepared in parallel using single-end sample barcoding, then pooled and co-amplified after Illumina adapter ligation. General study outcomes and caveats: Normalized Chao1 diversity was significantly lower in multiple sclerosis patients than controls, suggesting substantial peripheral T-cell clonal expansion. Strong co-clustering of samples prepared in the same batch was shown by direct clustering with F measure, prompting a batch-effect correction. Significantly higher frequencies in patients than in controls were found for five or six TRBV segments, including TRBV5-6, TRBV5-1 and TRBV20-1. The control group was slightly older than the multiple sclerosis patient group.

Details on this clonotype: It has no known antigen specificity. Base qualities are not at hand, and no much larger clone is one base apart.

To demonstrate the VDJtools post-analysis software, TCR beta repertoires were profiled from the peripheral blood of 13 young patients with multiple sclerosis. The patients with multiple sclerosis were children and adolescents between about 6 and 17 years of age. Germline trimming amounts to 1 base on V and 5 bases on J, with 10 as the count of junction bases outside the gene matches. Including the terminal cysteine and phenylalanine, the CDR3 comprises 17 residues. CDR3 DNA only is kept here, 51 bases in frame from base 1. The library came from PCR. The run used an Illumina HiSeq 2500. Unique molecular identifiers were incorporated into TCR beta cDNA libraries to reduce PCR and sequencing biases. Approximately 500,000 cDNA molecules were obtained for every 1 to 10 million input T cells, so each molecule roughly corresponded to one T cell. Patient libraries were prepared and sequenced with the same protocol used for the earlier healthy control dataset. Within a given batch, samples were prepared together, multiplexed and sequenced on the same HiSeq lane. From the authors' description of their analysis: Raw barcoded reads were processed with MIGEC, discarding single-read molecular identifier groups before consensus assembly and CDR3 extraction. VDJtools was used for post-analysis of the clonotype tables, and diversity was normalized by down-sampling every dataset to the size of the smallest sample. To correct batch-related cross-sample contamination, repertoire overlap clustering matched CDR3 amino acid sequences but not nucleotide sequences. The public sequencing data were trimmed at Q25 with fastp and processed into clonotypes with MiXCR by TCRdb, which kept only in-frame beta chains. Each entry merges the rows of one CDR3 protein and shows their most common DNA and genes. TCRdb, not the authors, supplied the V and J calls. This sample gives about 380,000 distinct CDR3 sequences in total; around 37% of them show up just once. The ten biggest clones cover 10% to 15% of the sample.

The chain was built from TRBV12-3 or TRBV12-4 and TRBJ2-7; a stretch of 11 junction bases matches TRBD1. The sample consisted of blood. This receptor was taken from a girl between 5 and 17 years old with multiple sclerosis. The bases are TGTGCCAGCAGTTTAGGGCGAGGCGGGACAGGGGGACACGAGCAGTACTTC. Its translation reads: CASSLGRGGTGGHEQYF.